A single sample is the source of the 18 T cell receptor beta chains below, sequenced in a study of beta chain features in type 1 diabetes (dated by TCRdb to 2016 to 2019). No antigen has been identified for these receptors. Broader findings and caveats from the paper: A moderate but significant shortening of TCRB CDR3 length was observed in type 1 diabetes patients in all four CD4+ subsets.

Libraries were prepared through the immunoSEQ multiplex PCR assay. The High Capacity cDNA Reverse Transcription Kit was used to reverse transcribe all of the isolated RNA, meaning that expressed TCRB transcripts were what got sequenced. The source is immuneACCESS, and TCRdb retained only in-frame sequences with V and J called. Part of the clones is not carried over; for the studies checked, unresolved V genes explain less than half of this, and the remainder is unexplained. This sample holds roughly 70,000 clones; roughly 49% were observed only once. The biggest ten clones account for around 0.7% of the sample. Specimen: central memory CD4+ T cells from blood. The receptors were sampled from a young man with type 1 diabetes.

This clone came up a few times. The rearrangement joins TRBV7-2 to TRBJ2-6, with D perhaps TRBD2 (5 bases). The CDR3 covers 17 residues. Per germline, CDR1 SGHTA and CDR2 FQGNSA. V gave up 2 bases and J gave up 0 bases, with 11 bases separating them. The DNA of the CDR3 is TGTGCCAGCAGCTTATTTATTGGGAGCTCTGGGGCCAACGTCCTGACTTTC. Protein sequence: CASSLFIGSSGANVLTF.

This chain joins TRBV2 and TRBJ2-3; 7 bases agree with TRBD2. This CDR3 region has 12 residues. Germline V gene sequence: CDR1 SNHLY, CDR2 FYNNEI. Trimming at V came to 8 bases and at J to 5 bases, leaving 4 bases not matched to a gene. The CDR3 region is CASRGEGDTQYF. The CDR3 nucleotides are TGTGCCAGCCGGGGGGAGGGAGATACGCAGTATTTT. The variable domain in full, with the rest retrieved from reference TRBV2 and TRBJ2-3, is EPEVTQTPSHQVTQMGQEVILRCVPISNHLYFYWYRQILGQKVEFLVSFYNNEISEKSEIFDDQFSVERPDGSNFTLKIRSTKLEDSAMYFCASRGEGDTQYFGPGTRLTVL.

A few counts support this clone. CDR3 coding DNA: TGTGCCACGGACAGAGGCAAAAATACGCAGTATTTT. Protein sequence: CATDRGKNTQYF. The chain links TRBV6-1 to TRBJ2-3; D possibly corresponds to TRBD1 (6 bases). Germline V gives CDR1 MNHNS, CDR2 SASEGT. V gave up 10 bases and J gave up 7 bases, with 15 bases separating them. This CDR3 spans 12 amino acids.

The chain couples TRBV30 to TRBJ2-7; 13 bases align to TRBD2. Germline V CDR1 and CDR2: GTSNPN, SVGIG (reference sequence). V dropped 2 bases and J dropped 6; count of bases not matched to a gene: 19. The CDR3 length is 19 residues. CDR3 sequence: CAWSTSWTSGSLGHSEQYF. In nucleotides, the CDR3 is TGTGCCTGGAGTACTTCTTGGACTAGCGGGAGTCTTGGGCATTCCGAGCAGTACTTC.

The CDR3 here is CASRPGGPTDTQYF. The CDR3 DNA reads as TGTGCCAGCAGGCCAGGGGGTCCCACAGATACGCAGTATTTT. The V and J genes are TRBV2 and TRBJ2-3, with 7 bases fitting TRBD1. CDR3 length equals 14 residues. Trimming at V came to 6 bases and at J to 2 bases, leaving 5 bases not matched to a gene. CDR1 and CDR2 (germline): SNHLY, FYNNEI.

This chain links TRBV11-2 with TRBJ2-3, with 11 bases matching TRBD2. CDR1 and CDR2 (germline): SGHAT, FQNNGV. J gave up 4 bases and V 1 base, and 4 bases lay outside the gene matches. This CDR3 comprises 16 residues. CDR3 amino acids: CASSLALAGGSDTQYF. CDR3 nucleotide sequence: TGTGCCAGCAGCTTAGCCCTAGCGGGAGGTTCAGATACGCAGTATTTT. Together with reference TRBV11-2 and TRBJ2-3, the CDR3 gives the full variable domain: EAGVAQSPRYKIIEKRQSVAFWCNPISGHATLYWYQQILGQGPKLLIQFQNNGVVDDSQLPKDRFSAERLKGVDSTLKIQPAKLEDSAVYLCASSLALAGGSDTQYFGPGTRLTVL.

This clone appeared a single time. The V gene is TRBV5-8, the J gene TRBJ2-1, with 9 positions matching TRBD2. This CDR3 comprises 18 residues. V lost 5 bases, J lost 4 bases, and 16 bases stayed unmatched. The germline V gene has CDR1 SGHTS and CDR2 YDEGEE. The CDR3 sequence: CASSYDLAGEWGYNEQFF. The CDR3 DNA sequence: TGTGCCAGCAGTTATGACTTAGCGGGAGAGTGGGGTTACAATGAGCAGTTCTTC.

CDR3 in DNA: TGCGCCAGCAGCCCCGCCCCAGATACCACTGAAGCTTTCTTT. Translating it yields CASSPAPDTTEAFF. The rearrangement links TRBV5-1 to TRBJ1-1; D is unresolved. The germline V gene encodes CDR1 SGHRS and CDR2 YFSETQ. V lost 4 bases and J lost 4, with 14 bases in between. The CDR3 is 14 amino acids.

This CDR3 is CASSRTGTNYGYTF. CDR3 coding DNA: TGTGCCAGTAGCCGGACAGGAACTAACTATGGCTACACCTTC. The chain is built from TRBV19 and TRBJ1-2; 7 nucleotides align to TRBD1. V trimming: 6 bases; J trimming: 0 bases; junction bases outside the gene matches: 4. This CDR3 comprises 14 residues. Germline-derived CDR1 and CDR2 are LNHDA and SQIVND (reference sequence). The full variable domain, its missing parts supplied by reference TRBV19 and TRBJ1-2, is DGGITQSPKYLFRKEGQNVTLSCEQNLNHDAMYWYRQDPGQGLRLIYYSQIVNDFQKGDIAEGYSVSREKKESFPLTVTSAQKNPTAFYLCASSRTGTNYGYTFGSGTRLTVV.

J is TRBJ1-5 and V is TRBV7-9; tentatively, D is TRBD1 (5 bases). Trimming cost V 1 base and J 3 bases, with 10 bases left between them. Germline V CDR1 and CDR2: SEHNR, FQNEAQ (reference sequence). This CDR3 is built from 15 residues. CDR3 sequence (DNA): TGTGCCAGCAGCTTAGACCAGGGAATCAATCAGCCCCAGCATTTT. Its protein product is CASSLDQGINQPQHF.

The gene calls are TRBV28 and TRBJ2-2; no clear D. Trimming shortened V by 5 bases and J by 6 bases, and 4 bases separated the two germline ends. CDR1 and CDR2 from the germline V gene are MDHEN and SYDVKM. There are 11 residues in the CDR3. The CDR3 loop reads CASSRAGELFF. As DNA, the CDR3 is TGTGCCAGCAGTCGTGCCGGGGAGCTGTTTTTT.

In this sample, this clone turned up a few times. The chain uses TRBV6-6 and TRBJ1-3; tentatively, D is TRBD1 (6 bases). Germline V gene lookup returns CDR1 MNHNY and CDR2 SVGAGI (reference sequence). V dropped 8 bases and J dropped 5 bases, with 22 bases sitting between them. The CDR3 spans 16 residues. The CDR3 sequence is CASGSAGEGIRNTIYF. CDR3 nucleotide sequence: TGTGCCAGCGGCTCGGCAGGGGAGGGAATCAGAAACACCATATATTTT.

This clone was seen a handful of times. V and J are TRBV2 and TRBJ2-7; 9 nucleotides align to TRBD1. This CDR3 has 16 amino acids. Germline assignment: CDR1 SNHLY and CDR2 FYNNEI. V was clipped by 6 bases and J by 1 base; unmatched bases: 10. This CDR3 reads CASSPDQTGGSYEQYF. DNA of the CDR3: TGTGCCAGCAGCCCTGACCAGACAGGGGGGTCCTACGAGCAGTACTTC.

V is TRBV5-1 and J is TRBJ2-5; 8 bases map to TRBD1. V shed 3 bases and J 5 bases; nucleotides not matched to a gene: 0. Germline V CDR1 and CDR2: SGHRS, YFSETQ. The CDR3 covers 12 residues. The CDR3 region has the DNA TGCGCCAGCAGCTACAGGGGGGAGACCCAGTACTTC. Translation gives CASSYRGETQYF.

This clone was counted a single time. This chain links TRBV5-1 with TRBJ2-2, with TRBD2 identical over 12 bases. The J segment lost 6 bases and the V segment lost 0 bases, leaving 3 bases of the junction unmatched. Per germline, CDR1 SGHRS and CDR2 YFSETQ. This CDR3 has 16 amino acids. The CDR3: CASSLETSGGAGELFF. CDR3 nucleotide sequence: TGCGCCAGCAGCTTGGAGACTAGCGGGGGAGCCGGGGAGCTGTTTTTT.

This clone was observed a handful of times. The rearrangement joins TRBV29-1 to TRBJ2-7; 7 nucleotides align to TRBD1. V shed 6 bases and J 5 bases; nucleotides not matched to a gene: 10. Germline V gene lookup returns CDR1 SQVTM and CDR2 ANQGSEA. The CDR3 loop spans 13 amino acids. DNA for the CDR3: TGCAGCGTCTTCCGACTTACAGGGGACGAGCAGTACTTC. It translates to CSVFRLTGDEQYF.

This clone showed up just a few times. The chain uses TRBV5-1 and TRBJ1-1; perhaps TRBD1 as D (5 bases). Trimming shortened V by 0 bases and J by 4 bases, and 10 bases separated the two germline ends. The length of the CDR3 is 14 residues. CDR1 and CDR2 from the germline V gene are SGHRS and YFSETQ. The CDR3 sequence: CASSLDAGGTEAFF. The DNA of the CDR3 is TGCGCCAGCAGCTTGGACGCGGGGGGCACTGAAGCTTTCTTT.

The V and J genes are TRBV6-1 and TRBJ1-1; 7 bases line up with TRBD1. V dropped 4 bases and J dropped 2; count of bases not matched to a gene: 4. Germline lookup yields CDR1 MNHNS and CDR2 SASEGT. The CDR3 runs 14 residues. CDR3 residues: CASSARGSNTEAFF. CDR3 nucleotides: TGTGCCAGCAGTGCCAGGGGGTCTAACACTGAAGCTTTCTTT.